Sequencing of this T cell receptor (beta chain) was carried out in a study of memory CD4+ T cells and cytomegalovirus serostatus (dated by TCRdb to between 2018 and 2021). About the full investigation: The approximately 35 healthy Belgian adults in the cohort included 9 who were CMV seropositive and roughly 25 who were CMV seronegative. To replicate a published TCR-based CMV serostatus classifier, the researchers sequenced the CD4+ memory TCRbeta repertoires of a Belgian cohort whose cytomegalovirus serostatus was known. Overall study outcomes, separate from this receptor: The results were interpreted as suggesting that the CMV-associated TCR signature is mostly present in the CD4+ memory repertoire. Only CD4+CD45RO+ memory cells were sequenced, unlike the original study, which covered naive and memory CD4+ and CD8+ populations. Of over 150 previously reported CMV-associated TCRbeta sequences, approximately 70 appeared in the CD4+ memory repertoires, each in one to five individuals. For predicting CMV serostatus, the median bootstrapped AUC was 0.95 using the original framework and less than 0.93 using a US-trained random forest. On the Belgian cohort, the classifier based on the original framework reached a median bootstrapped AUC of approximately 0.95, with a 95% CI of 0.76-1.00.

CDR1 and CDR2, per the germline V gene (reference sequence), are LNHNV and YYDKDF. The CDR3 starts with the cysteine, ends with the phenylalanine, and has 14 residues. CDR3 DNA is the only sequence kept; it has 42 bases, read in frame from the first base. The germline V end is reduced by 5 bases and the J end by 4 bases; junction bases left unmatched: 6. As to this clone: Its antigen is unknown. Within one base of it there is no much larger clone, and no base qualities were kept.

A FACSAria II was used to sort memory CD4+ T cells, defined as single viable CD3+CD4+CD8-CD45RO+ cells. To determine CMV serostatus, a Roche Elecsys assay was used that detects serum IgG against CMV pp150, pp28, p38 and p52. Once the samples were thawed, total CD4+ T cells were enriched through positive selection using CD4 magnetic microbeads. The samples came from a different study that was designed specifically to examine the CD4+ T cell memory repertoire. Peripheral blood mononuclear cells were isolated and cryopreserved according to standard operating procedures, and serum was stored at -80 degrees C. Staining used CD3-PerCP (BW264/56), CD4-APC (RPA-T4), CD45RO-PE (UCHT1) and CD8-Pacific Orange (3B5) antibodies, with Sytox blue excluding non-viable cells. Genomic DNA was extracted from sorted cells with the Quick-DNA Microprep Kit. Amplification of TCRbeta DNA was done with the immunoSEQ hsTCRbeta kit, following the protocol from the manufacturer. An Illumina MiSeq instrument was used to sequence the TCRbeta libraries. Regarding the original processing steps: Once out-of-frame sequences had been removed, approximately 2,000,000 distinct TCRbeta sequences were left, which works out to an average of roughly 70,000 per individual. Each individual was scored according to the count of 150 or so previously reported CMV-associated TCRbeta sequences and the total productive distinct TCRbeta count. A beta-binomial model was reimplemented in Python, and scikit-learn random forests with default parameters were trained on data from the US cohort. Classifier performance on the Belgian cohort was summarized as median AUC with percentile confidence intervals over 10,000 bootstrap iterations. The clones in this table, taken by TCRdb from immuneACCESS, are in-frame only. Not every clone is retained; where verified, under half of the shortfall comes from an unresolved V gene, and the cause of the rest is unknown. D and trimming come from the DNA, and the V and J calls and clone size come from that table. The sample table holds 45,000 to 60,000 clones, of which 60% to 85% were seen once. The ten largest clones capture about 1.3% of the sample.

The chain couples TRBV15 to TRBJ2-7; the central 9 bases match TRBD1. The sequenced material came from memory CD4+ T cells from blood. The TCR originated in an adult in good health and CMV-seropositive. CDR3 region: CATSRGQGQYEQYF. The DNA reads TGTGCCACCAGCCGGGGACAGGGTCAGTACGAGCAGTACTTC.